This TCR beta chain comes out of a study of T cells in Graves' hyperthyroidism and ophthalmopathy. Study-level background: Blood from the periphery was taken at initial diagnosis, before any treatment.

What was amplified from RNA transcripts were TCR beta CDR3 regions. HTBI primers were employed in a first-round RT-PCR of the TCR CDR3. TCRdb called the multiplex PCR reads again in MiXCR, with one record for every CDR3 protein. The sample records 300,000 to 400,000 distinct CDR3 sequences, about 18% being singletons. At least ten counts were recorded for this clonotype. As yet, its antigen is unknown. Findings and limits, study-wide: The model's output predicted ophthalmopathy at a median of 6.5 months prior to onset.

The CDR3 has 20 amino acids. The germline V gene encodes CDR1 SGHDT and CDR2 YYEEEE. Trimming took 2 bases from V and 4 from J; bases not matched to a gene: 14. The source of this sequence is a man between 18 and 35 years old with Graves' ophthalmopathy. Material for sequencing was blood. The chain couples TRBV5-6 to TRBJ2-1, with 14 bases matching TRBD2. CDR3 region: CASSLTTSGGATRWYNEQFF. CDR3 DNA sequence: TGTGCCAGCAGCTTAACGACTAGCGGGGGGGCGACTAGGTGGTACAATGAGCAGTTCTTC.